This T cell receptor beta chain comes out of a study of cytomegalovirus exposure and HLA in healthy donors listed by TCRdb under 2017. At the level of the whole study: An earlier analysis of approximately 640 of the donors reported more than 250 Gb of sequence data and some 120 million unique TCR beta sequences from 150 million to 200 million T cells. HLA typing covered class I and class II loci at four-digit resolution. On average, roughly 200,000 unique TCR beta nucleotide sequences were sequenced per donor among more than 350 genotyped donors of the cohort, with 15% to 20% of those sequences being non-productive. An earlier analysis of 587 of the donors applied high-throughput TCR beta sequencing to assess whether each TCR beta V gene segment acted as functional or pseudogenic. A separate validation cohort of over a hundred different subjects was used in addition to the approximately 640-subject first cohort. The study aimed to test whether cataloging public T cell receptors could reveal signatures of past pathogen exposure. Typing coverage differed by locus: A, B, C, DRB1 and DQB1 were typed in roughly 620-640 donors, DQA1 in 500 to 550, DPA1 in 600 to 610, and DPB1 in 472. A later genetic analysis used genome-wide SNP genotypes for about three fifths of the 666 donors, treating that subset as a discovery cohort. The later analysis used no new phenotypic data to find candidate immune exposures, relying instead on TCR beta sequences and their occurrence across donors. The genetic ancestry cluster associated with self-reported Caucasian donors included over 65% of the roughly 400 genotyped donors. To study patterns of TCR occurrence, a later analysis re-analyzed previously published TCR beta repertoires from around 700 donors and added high-resolution HLA genotyping. An early release covering roughly 640 HLA-typed donors comprised about 290 gigabases of sequencing data and tens of millions of unique TCR sequences. All discovery cohort repertoires had been generated using a single sequencing platform. Donor age, sex, ethnicity and CMV serostatus were collected together with the repertoire data. Five DR-DQ haplotypes were treated as single units for association and clustering because of strong linkage in the cohort. The study used immunosequencing to profile the T cell repertoires of 600 to 850 subjects and linked those repertoires to cytomegalovirus serostatus. The study combined high-throughput TCR immunosequencing, statistical association of individual TCRs with disease status, and machine learning to predict cytomegalovirus infection status.

There are 16 amino acids in the CDR3, from cysteine to phenylalanine inclusive. Just the 48-base CDR3 DNA is kept, in frame starting at base 1. V loses 4 bases, J loses 6 bases, and the germline ends lie 22 bases apart. CDR1 SGHAT and CDR2 FQNNGV are derived from the germline V gene. The paper as a whole reports these results and caveats: Only TCR beta chains were sequenced in this cohort, and the absence of alpha or paired-chain data limited detectable features. While some public TCRs were present in many individuals, most TCR sequences turned up only very rarely across donors. Assigning TCR associations to individual alleles was difficult when HLA alleles, especially DR and DQ, strongly co-occurred. A later analysis found that TCR association rates varied across HLA loci, with DRB1 alleles showing the most associated TCRs and HLA-C alleles the fewest. It was suggested by the authors that the approach could potentially be generalized to other disease states and immunological phenotypes. Because counts were too low, seventeen rarely observed V segments, including chromosome 9 orphons, were left out of the earlier analysis of several hundred of the donors. A later analysis found that HLA-associated TCR beta chains were more clonally expanded and had lower generation probabilities than equally common non-associated chains. According to a later genetic analysis, donors in an Asian-associated ancestry cluster had fewer N-insertions in productive TCRs than the roughly 700-donor mean. Presence/absence analyses assumed roughly uniform sequencing depth across donors, an assumption that may not hold. In an earlier analysis of 587 of the donors, most TCR beta V segments appeared in productive rearrangements about 90% or about 30% of the time, broadly matching IMGT annotations. The 87-base-pair reads could not distinguish some IMGT-functional V segments, including TRBV6-2 and TRBV6-3, so those segments were excluded. V-gene and J-gene trimming of TCR beta chains was associated with a missense DCLRE1C variant in a later genetic analysis, and the association was replicated in an independent cohort. In the study, approximately 150 TCR beta chains were listed as associated with cytomegalovirus. Three of the identified cytomegalovirus-associated TCR beta chains were confirmed in vitro to be specific for cytomegalovirus antigens. Correlated functional status among segregating V segments might be attributable to linkage disequilibrium, but an unknown experimental factor could not be ruled out. The only immune exposure information available for the cohort was CMV serostatus. A further reported finding was that TCR beta sequences accurately predicted the HLA-A and HLA-B alleles for most subjects in the first cohort. At a false discovery rate of 0.05, a later analysis linked 16,951 TCR beta sequences to specific HLA alleles. The sequencing pipeline was judged likely to have produced a cluster of highly shared sequence variants as a technical artifact. Several of the top co-occurrence clusters appeared to be linked to parvovirus B19, influenza, CMV and Epstein-Barr virus, according to a later analysis. In a later analysis, most CMV-associated TCR beta chains were found to appear HLA-restricted, with HLA associations seemingly driven largely by CMV exposure. In both the original and validation cohorts, the classifier was reported to diagnose cytomegalovirus status with high specificity and sensitivity. Because HLA typing was unavailable for some donors at each locus, only the typed subset was used in association tests.

Library construction relied on the immunoSEQ multiplex PCR assay. For the multiplex PCR, a mixture combining 60 forward primers for TCR Vbeta segments and 13 reverse primers for TCR Jbeta segments was used. The CDR3 region of rearranged TCR beta genes was amplified from genomic DNA with a multiplex PCR assay. The amplified TCR beta libraries were sequenced on the Illumina HiSeq System as 87-base-pair reads. The published analysis was carried out like this. In a later analysis, some 80 million unique TCR beta chains were counted across the 650 to 700 repertoires, and roughly 10 million of these chains were shared by at least two donors. Raw reads were error-corrected and collapsed into unique sequences by a nearest-neighbor algorithm in which closely related sequences were merged to remove PCR and sequencing errors. To assign V, D and J gene segments, CDR3 sequences were aligned to IMGT reference sequences. Each retained sequence needed at least a six-nucleotide match to both a V gene segment and a J gene segment. A rearrangement counted as productive if the CDR3 had no stop codons and remained in frame with V and J, and every other rearrangement counted as non-productive. CDR3 was defined by IMGT convention, running from the second conserved V-encoded cysteine to the conserved J-encoded phenylalanine. Sequences without an unambiguous match to a single V gene segment were excluded from the earlier analysis of almost 600 of the donors. In an earlier analysis of approximately 610 of the donors, V segments were called functional above 56.7% productive rearrangements and were called segregating when the between-donor standard deviation exceeded 5%. A statistical classification framework was built for diagnosing cytomegalovirus status from the catalog of TCR beta chain sequences. V and J gene assignment, in a later analysis, came from comparing TCR nucleotide sequences with IMGT/GENE-DB human TR gene sequences. The TCRdist pipeline was used in a later analysis to assign CDR3 sequences and most-parsimonious VDJ recombination scenarios. In a later analysis, each TCR beta chain was defined by its CDR3 amino acid sequence together with its V-gene family, and reads without a unique V-gene family were excluded. To address suspected cross-contamination and a sequencing artifact, a later analysis removed under 600 highly shared, low-generation-probability nucleotide sequences. In a later analysis, a clonal expansion index for each public chain was calculated from normalized within-repertoire ranks of inferred template counts. A later analysis computed generation probabilities with a VDJ recombination model fitted to out-of-frame rearrangements, and checked the results against IGoR. In a later analysis, TCR-TCR, TCR-HLA and TCR-CMV co-occurrence was scored with hypergeometric tests, and a repertoire-size bias correction was applied to TCR pairs. False discovery rates were estimated in a later analysis by permuting HLA or CMV assignments 20 times. A later analysis grouped co-occurring TCRs with DBSCAN, adding TCRdist sequence similarity when clustering within HLA-allele-positive subsets. For co-occurrence clustering, repertoires with fewer than 30,000 or more than 120,000 public chains were excluded, along with a handful of repertoires with anomalous nucleotide sharing. What TCRdb holds here is the immuneACCESS table cut down to in-frame rearrangements. Part of the clones is not present; checked against another copy, under half of the missing clones reflect an unresolved V gene, and the others are unexplained. The V and J calls and clone size are taken from that table; D and trimming were inferred from the DNA. In this sample the table shows roughly 130,000 clones, almost 80% of which occur a single time. The ten largest clones represent approximately 0.9% of the sample.

Worth noting for this clone: There is no known antigen for this receptor. Base-call qualities are not available, and no considerably larger clone is one nucleotide away.

The cohort consisted of approximately 670 healthy bone marrow donors. At the time of sampling, all cohort members were nominally healthy, though unrecorded immune exposures were likely present. The donor tested CMV seronegative, placing the donor among the 350 or so seronegative members of the cohort. Each donor provided a peripheral blood sample, and peripheral blood mononuclear cells were used for TCR beta sequencing. Genomic DNA extraction from the blood cell samples was performed with the Qiagen DNeasy Blood Extraction Kit. Sequencing was carried out using PBMCs. The clonotype was recovered from a man between 18 and 35 years old in good health and CMV-seronegative. The rearranged segments are TRBV11-2 and TRBJ2-7; TRBD2 is possibly the D segment (6 matching bases). The CDR3 protein sequence reads: CASSSRRRGYGLEQYF. The sequence in DNA is TGTGCCAGCAGCTCCCGAAGACGGGGGTACGGTCTCGAGCAGTACTTC. Supplemented by the reference TRBV11-2 and TRBJ2-7 proteins around the CDR3, the complete variable domain is EAGVAQSPRYKIIEKRQSVAFWCNPISGHATLYWYQQILGQGPKLLIQFQNNGVVDDSQLPKDRFSAERLKGVDSTLKIQPAKLEDSAVYLCASSSRRRGYGLEQYFGPGTRLTVT.